These 4 T cell receptor beta chains were all obtained from the same sample, sequenced in a study of blood T cell repertoires in COVID-19. The assay was immunoSEQ multiplex PCR, and TCRdb's table has in-frame clones only and misses some. The repertoire holds 150,000 or so clones, with about four fifths as singletons. The sample consisted of peripheral blood. The receptors stem from a man between 18 and 29 years old with active or convalescent COVID-19.

This clone was counted a few times. Written as DNA, the CDR3 is TGTGCCAGCAGTCCCGGGACAGGGGGGAGTGAAAAACTGTTTTTT. Its protein is CASSPGTGGSEKLFF. The chain couples TRBV6-5 to TRBJ1-4; 11 nucleotides align to TRBD1. Trimming cost V 5 bases and J 7 bases; bases outside gene matches: 6. This CDR3 has 15 amino acids. The germline V gene encodes CDR1 MNHEY and CDR2 SVGAGI.

The chain joins TRBV11-1 to TRBJ2-1; 7 positions agree with TRBD1. This CDR3 region has 15 residues. J gave up 6 bases and V 6 bases, and 11 bases lay outside the gene matches. The germline CDR1 and CDR2 sequences are SGHAT and FQDESV (reference sequence). In nucleotides, the CDR3 is TGTGCCAGCAGTTTGACAGGGAGAGGGGTCAATGAGCAGTTCTTC. As protein: CASSLTGRGVNEQFF.

The chain links TRBV14 to TRBJ1-4; the match to TRBD1 covers 9 bases. In germline, CDR1 is SGHDN, CDR2 FVKESK. The CDR3 totals 15 residues. Germline trimming cut 5 bases from V and 7 bases from J; bases unmatched to any gene: 8. DNA for the CDR3: TGTGCCAGCAGCGTACGACAGGGGGGAGGTGAAAAACTGTTTTTT. Protein product: CASSVRQGGGEKLFF.

The genes are TRBV6-1 and TRBJ2-7; 11 bases map to TRBD2. The J segment lost 0 bases and the V segment lost 4 bases, leaving 5 bases of the junction unmatched. This CDR3 has 16 residues. CDR1 is MNHNS and CDR2 is SASEGT in the germline V gene. CDR3 amino acids: CASSGNLAGGSYEQYF. The CDR3 DNA follows: TGTGCCAGCAGTGGGAATCTAGCGGGAGGCTCCTACGAGCAGTACTTC.